The 24 T cell receptor beta chains below come from one sample, sequenced in a study of blood T cell repertoires in COVID-19. The repertoire was sequenced with immunoSEQ multiplex PCR; TCRdb's copy has only in-frame clones and lacks some. The sample records a few hundred thousand clones, about four fifths being singletons. The sequenced sample was peripheral blood. These receptors were obtained from a woman between 18 and 30 years old with acute or convalescent COVID-19.

The V call is TRBV28, the J call TRBJ1-2; TRBD1 might be the D (6 bases). Germline lookup yields CDR1 MDHEN and CDR2 SYDVKM. The CDR3 length is 14 residues. Trimming stripped 6 bases from V and 4 bases from J, with 15 bases between. DNA of the CDR3: TGTGCCAGCAGCCTTTTCCGGGACACCTATGGCTACACCTTC. Translation gives CASSLFRDTYGYTF.

The rearrangement joins TRBV15 to TRBJ2-2; 12 bases match TRBD2. V was pared by 1 base and J by 5 bases, with 2 bases of the junction left unmatched. The germline V gene has CDR1 LNHNV and CDR2 YYDKDF (reference sequence). The CDR3 is 16 amino acids. The CDR3 loop is CATSRGLAGETGELFF. CDR3 bases: TGTGCCACCAGCAGAGGACTAGCGGGAGAGACCGGGGAGCTGTTTTTT. The entire variable domain, with the rest obtained from reference TRBV15 and TRBJ2-2, is as follows: DAMVIQNPRYQVTQFGKPVTLSCSQTLNHNVMYWYQQKSSQAPKLLFHYYDKDFNNEADTPDNFQSRRPNTSFCFLDIRSPGLGDTAMYLCATSRGLAGETGELFFGEGSRLTVL.

The chain links TRBV6-1 to TRBJ2-1, with D possibly TRBD1 on 6 matching bases. The CDR3 is made up of 16 amino acids. Germline assignment: CDR1 MNHNS and CDR2 SASEGT. V lost 0 bases and J lost 2, with 11 bases in between. The CDR3 spells CASSEALAGAYNEQFF. DNA of the CDR3: TGTGCCAGCAGTGAAGCCTTAGCAGGGGCCTACAATGAGCAGTTCTTC.

CDR3 DNA: TGCAGCGTTGCGGAACCACAGGGATGGGGCTACACCTTC. Encoded protein: CSVAEPQGWGYTF. The chain is built from TRBV29-1 and TRBJ1-2; D may be TRBD1 (6 bases). There are 13 residues in the CDR3. V dropped 4 bases and J dropped 8 bases, with 17 bases sitting between them. Germline CDR1 and CDR2: SQVTM and ANQGSEA.

Written as DNA, the CDR3 is TGTGCCAGTACCCTAGGACGGACTAGCTCTGGAAACACCATATATTTT. Protein sequence: CASTLGRTSSGNTIYF. This rearrangement joins TRBV19 to TRBJ1-3; no definite D call. V dropped 7 bases and J dropped 0 bases, with 16 bases sitting between them. The CDR3 consists of 16 residues. The germline CDR1 and CDR2 sequences are LNHDA and SQIVND (reference sequence).

V and J are TRBV4-2 and TRBJ1-4; 7 nucleotides match TRBD1. This CDR3 contains 14 residues. V lost 0 bases and J lost 7; bases outside the gene matches: 2. Germline loops: CDR1 LGHNA, CDR2 YNFKEQ. CDR3 DNA: TGTGCCAGCAGCCAAGAGGACAGGACTGAAAAACTGTTTTTT. Translated: CASSQEDRTEKLFF.

The chain has TRBV10-1 and TRBJ1-4; D gene unclear. The length of the CDR3 is 14 residues. CDR1 is WNHNN, CDR2 SYGVQD, per germline (reference sequence). V was clipped by 7 bases and J by 3 bases, with 12 bases between them. Here the CDR3 reads CASIKGDPNEKLFF. CDR3 in DNA: TGCGCCAGCATTAAGGGAGACCCTAATGAAAAACTGTTTTTT.

This clone was detected only once. The chain employs TRBV28 and TRBJ2-1; a weak D match, TRBD1 (5 bases). Germline CDR1 MDHEN, CDR2 SYDVKM. CDR3 size: 13 residues. The V end was cut by 7 bases, the J end by 2 bases, with 9 bases between. CDR3 DNA: TGTGCCAGCACCCCAGGGACCTACAATGAGCAGTTCTTC. Protein: CASTPGTYNEQFF.

The CDR3 region is CASKGDSEKLFF. CDR3 sequence (DNA): TGTGCCAGCAAAGGGGACTCCGAAAAACTGTTTTTT. The chain carries TRBV6-5 and TRBJ1-4; D is perhaps TRBD1 (5 bases). This CDR3 contains 12 residues. V dropped 7 bases and J dropped 8 bases, with 11 bases sitting between them. Germline assignment: CDR1 MNHEY and CDR2 SVGAGI.

This chain joins TRBV24-1 and TRBJ2-7; 10 nucleotides align to TRBD1. The CDR3 covers 15 residues. V lost 4 bases and J lost 7; bases outside the gene matches: 9. Germline CDR1 is KGHDR and CDR2 is SFDVKD. CDR3 bases: TGTGCCACCAGTGAAGGGGGGACAGGGGATCATGAGCAGTACTTC. Translating it yields CATSEGGTGDHEQYF.

The J gene is TRBJ1-1, the V gene TRBV6-2 or TRBV6-3; TRBD1 matches at 7 bases. The germline gives CDR1 MNHEY, CDR2 SVGEGT. The CDR3 loop spans 12 amino acids. Unmatched junction bases numbered 4, after V lost 4 bases and J lost 8 bases. The chain's CDR3 is CASSLTGIEAFF. CDR3 nucleotide sequence: TGTGCCAGCAGTTTGACAGGGATCGAAGCTTTCTTT.

The chain is built from TRBV11-2 and TRBJ2-5; no definite D call. The CDR3 has 14 amino acids. Trimming took 4 bases from V and 0 from J, leaving 9 bases between them. Per germline, CDR1 SGHAT and CDR2 FQNNGV. CDR3 sequence reads: CASSYDWNQETQYF. CDR3 DNA: TGTGCCAGCAGCTACGACTGGAACCAAGAGACCCAGTACTTC.

Only one count was recorded for this clone. V and J are TRBV5-1 and TRBJ1-5, with TRBD1 as a possible D gene (5 bases). Per germline, CDR1 SGHRS and CDR2 YFSETQ. The V gene lost 3 bases and the J gene lost 4 bases, with 8 bases spanning the gap. There are 13 residues in the CDR3. The chain's CDR3 is CASSWGGNQPQHF. The CDR3 region has the DNA TGCGCCAGCAGCTGGGGGGGGAATCAGCCCCAGCATTTT.

V gene TRBV6-5 combines with J gene TRBJ2-1, with D perhaps matching TRBD2 (6 bases). V lost 1 base and J lost 8, with 15 bases in between. The CDR3 totals 15 residues. Germline CDR1 is MNHEY and CDR2 is SVGAGI. DNA for the CDR3: TGTGCCAGCAGTTACTGGAGGGTCGTTGTCGATGAGCAGTTCTTC. Protein product: CASSYWRVVVDEQFF.

This sequence joins TRBV2 and TRBJ1-4; D gene unclear. The CDR3 has 12 residues. The germline V and J ends were trimmed by 5 bases and 14 bases, with 15 bases remaining between them. Germline V gene data show CDR1 as SNHLY and CDR2 as FYNNEI. The CDR3 loop reads CASSPGGEVLFF. For the CDR3, the DNA is TGTGCCAGCAGTCCCGGTGGGGAGGTTCTGTTTTTT.

This chain links TRBV4-3 with TRBJ1-2; no reliable D call. Germline V gene sequence: CDR1 LGHNA, CDR2 YSLEER. The CDR3 extends over 14 amino acids. V lost 0 bases and J lost 2, with 7 bases in between. The CDR3 DNA reads as TGCGCCAGCAGCCAAGACCCGGAGAACTATGGCTACACCTTC. Its translation is CASSQDPENYGYTF.

V and J are TRBV2 and TRBJ1-6, with D possibly being TRBD1 (5 bases). The CDR3 length is 16 residues. V shed 5 bases and J shed 7 bases, with 18 bases lying between them. Germline lookup yields CDR1 SNHLY and CDR2 FYNNEI. The CDR3 spells CASSFWLTDRNSPLHF. CDR3 nucleotides: TGTGCCAGCAGTTTCTGGCTGACAGATCGCAATTCACCCCTCCACTTT.

Turning to this clone: Other nucleotide sequences from this sample produce the same CDR3. The chain combines TRBV18 with TRBJ2-1, with 10 bases lining up with TRBD2. V was clipped by 6 bases and J by 0 bases; unmatched bases: 5. The CDR3 runs 16 residues. Looked up from germline, CDR1 is KGHSH and CDR2 is LQKENI. The CDR3 region has the DNA TGTGCCAGCTCCCCCCCTAGCGGGAGCTCCTACAATGAGCAGTTCTTC. Protein sequence: CASSPPSGSSYNEQFF.

This sequence joins TRBV18 and TRBJ1-5, with D tentatively TRBD1 (5 bases). The germline V gene encodes CDR1 KGHSH and CDR2 LQKENI. The CDR3 loop spans 13 amino acids. V dropped 1 base and J dropped 5 bases, with 6 bases sitting between them. CDR3 nucleotide sequence: TGTGCCAGCTCACCACAAGGGGATCAGCCCCAGCATTTT. Protein: CASSPQGDQPQHF.

The chain uses TRBV12-5 and TRBJ1-1; D is unresolved. CDR3 length equals 11 residues. CDR1 LGHNT and CDR2 FRNRAP come from the germline V gene. V was shortened by 4 bases and J by 4 bases, with 4 bases between the two germline ends. CDR3 coding DNA: TGTGCTAGTGGTTGGGCCACTGAAGCTTTCTTT. Its translation is CASGWATEAFF. Filled out from reference TRBV12-5 and TRBJ1-1, the complete variable domain reads DARVTQTPRHKVTEMGQEVTMRCQPILGHNTVFWYRQTMMQGLELLAYFRNRAPLDDSGMPKDRFSAEMPDATLATLKIQPSEPRDSAVYFCASGWATEAFFGQGTRLTVV.

The gene calls are TRBV7-8 and TRBJ1-2; 11 bases match TRBD1. Looked up from germline, CDR1 is SGHVS and CDR2 is FQNEAQ. The CDR3 extends over 15 amino acids. V shed 5 bases, J shed 7 bases, and the junction held 9 bases outside the gene matches. CDR3 coding DNA: TGTGCCAGCAGCCGGGACAGGGGGACCGGAGCTGGCTACACCTTC. Translation gives CASSRDRGTGAGYTF.

The chain recombines TRBV21-1 with TRBJ1-2; TRBD1 is the table's D call, not checked against the DNA. TRBV21-1 is described as a pseudogene. The CDR3 extends over 13 amino acids. The CDR3 is CASSKRAGYGYTF. DNA of the CDR3: TGTGCCAGCAGCAAAAGGGCAGGGTATGGCTACACCTTC.

V is TRBV7-2 and J is TRBJ2-3; no definite D call. V was cut by 3 bases and J by 1 base, with 11 bases left in between. The CDR3 is 15 amino acids. Germline V gene lookup returns CDR1 SGHTA and CDR2 FQGNSA. Written as DNA, the CDR3 is TGTGCCAGCAGCTTTTGGAGTGCGGGCACAGATACGCAGTATTTT. Its translation: CASSFWSAGTDTQYF. Based on the CDR3 plus reference TRBV7-2 and TRBJ2-3, the full variable domain is GAGVSQSPSNKVTEKGKDVELRCDPISGHTALYWYRQSLGQGLEFLIYFQGNSAPDKSGLPSDRFSAERTGGSVSTLTIQRTQQEDSAVYLCASSFWSAGTDTQYFGPGTRLTVL.

The rearrangement links TRBV7-9 to TRBJ1-5; D is undetermined. CDR3 length equals 14 residues. Germline CDR1 SEHNR, CDR2 FQNEAQ (reference sequence). V lost 6 bases, J lost 0 bases, and 9 bases lay in between. The CDR3 loop reads CASSMGNSNQPQHF. The CDR3 nucleotides are TGTGCCAGCAGTATGGGCAATAGCAATCAGCCCCAGCATTTT.